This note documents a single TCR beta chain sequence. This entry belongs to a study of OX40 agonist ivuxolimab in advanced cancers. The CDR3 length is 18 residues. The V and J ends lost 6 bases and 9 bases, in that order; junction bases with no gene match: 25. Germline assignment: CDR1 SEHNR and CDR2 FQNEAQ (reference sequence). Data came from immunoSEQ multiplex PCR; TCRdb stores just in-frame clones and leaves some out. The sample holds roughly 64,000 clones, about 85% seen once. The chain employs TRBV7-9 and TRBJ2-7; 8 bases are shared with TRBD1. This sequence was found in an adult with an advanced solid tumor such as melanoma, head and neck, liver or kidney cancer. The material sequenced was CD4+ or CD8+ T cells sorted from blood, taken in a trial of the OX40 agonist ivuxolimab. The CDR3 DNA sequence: TGTGCCAGCAGTCAACCCCAGCGACAGGGGTCACATCAGGAGAGGCAGTACTTC. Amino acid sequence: CASSQPQRQGSHQERQYF.